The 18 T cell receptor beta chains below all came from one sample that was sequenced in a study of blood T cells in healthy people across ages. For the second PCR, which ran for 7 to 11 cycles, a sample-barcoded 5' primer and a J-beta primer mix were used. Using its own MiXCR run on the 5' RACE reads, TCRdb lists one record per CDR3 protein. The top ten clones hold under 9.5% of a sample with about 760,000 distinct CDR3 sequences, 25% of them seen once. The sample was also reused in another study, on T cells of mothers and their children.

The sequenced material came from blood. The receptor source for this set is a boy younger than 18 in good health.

CDR3 amino acids: CASREQGGQPQHF. CDR3 DNA: TGTGCCAGCAGGGAACAGGGTGGGCAGCCCCAGCATTTT. The V gene is TRBV12-3 or TRBV12-4, the J gene TRBJ1-5; tentative D call: TRBD1 (6 bases). V was cut by 6 bases and J by 7 bases, with 13 bases left in between. The CDR3 extends over 13 amino acids.

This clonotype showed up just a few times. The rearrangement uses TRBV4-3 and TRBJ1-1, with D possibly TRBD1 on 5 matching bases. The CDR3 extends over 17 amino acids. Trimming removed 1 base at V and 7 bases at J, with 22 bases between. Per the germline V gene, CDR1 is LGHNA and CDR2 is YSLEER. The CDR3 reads CASSQVGPGLEDIEAFF. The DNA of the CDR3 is TGCGCCAGCAGCCAAGTGGGCCCGGGGCTTGAGGACATTGAAGCTTTCTTT.

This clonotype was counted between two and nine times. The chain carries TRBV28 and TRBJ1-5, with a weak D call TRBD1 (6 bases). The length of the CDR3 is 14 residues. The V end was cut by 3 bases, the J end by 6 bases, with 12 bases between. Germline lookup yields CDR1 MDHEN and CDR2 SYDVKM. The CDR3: CASSFDRGAQPQHF. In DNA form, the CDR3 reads TGTGCCAGCAGTTTCGATAGGGGGGCTCAGCCCCAGCATTTT.

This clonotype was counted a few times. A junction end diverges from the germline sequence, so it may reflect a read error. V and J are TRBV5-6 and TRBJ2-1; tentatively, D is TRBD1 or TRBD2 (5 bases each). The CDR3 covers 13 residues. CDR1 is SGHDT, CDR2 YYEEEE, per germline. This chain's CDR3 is CASSFTGRMEQCF. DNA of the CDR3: TGTGCCAGCAGCTTCACGGGACGGATGGAGCAGTGCTTC. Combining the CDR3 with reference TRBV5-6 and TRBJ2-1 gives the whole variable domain DAGVTQSPTHLIKTRGQQVTLRCSPKSGHDTVSWYQQALGQGPQFIFQYYEEEERQRGNFPDRFSGHQFPNYSSELNVNALLLGDSALYLCASSFTGRMEQCFGPGTRLTVL.

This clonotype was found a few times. CDR3 protein: CASSFEGFGYTF. CDR3 nucleotides: TGTGCCAGCAGCTTCGAGGGCTTTGGCTACACCTTC. The genes are TRBV7-2 and TRBJ1-2; no clear D. Germline CDR1 is SGHTA and CDR2 is FQGNSA. V was shortened by 3 bases and J by 7 bases, with 9 bases between the two germline ends. This CDR3 has 12 residues. The variable domain in full, completed from reference TRBV7-2 and TRBJ1-2, reads GAGVSQSPSNKVTEKGKDVELRCDPISGHTALYWYRQSLGQGLEFLIYFQGNSAPDKSGLPSDRFSAERTGGSVSTLTIQRTQQEDSAVYLCASSFEGFGYTFGSGTRLTVV.

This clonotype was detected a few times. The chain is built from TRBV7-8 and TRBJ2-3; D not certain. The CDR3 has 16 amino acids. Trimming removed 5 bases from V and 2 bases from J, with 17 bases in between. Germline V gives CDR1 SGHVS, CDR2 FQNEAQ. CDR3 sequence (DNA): TGTGCCAGCAGCCAAAAGGGTGGCTCTTACACAGATACGCAGTATTTT. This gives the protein CASSQKGGSYTDTQYF.

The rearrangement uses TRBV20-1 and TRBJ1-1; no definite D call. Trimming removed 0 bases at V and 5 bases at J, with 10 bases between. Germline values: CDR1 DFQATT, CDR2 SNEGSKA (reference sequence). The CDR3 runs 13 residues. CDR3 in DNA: TGCAGTGCTAGAGATGGATATAGGACTGAAGCTTTCTTT. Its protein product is CSARDGYRTEAFF.

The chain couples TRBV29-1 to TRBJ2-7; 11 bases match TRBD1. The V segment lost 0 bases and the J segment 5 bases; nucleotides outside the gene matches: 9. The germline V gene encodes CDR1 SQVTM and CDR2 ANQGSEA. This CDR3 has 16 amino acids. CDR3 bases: TGCAGCGTTGAAGACCCGCGGACAGGGGGCTTCGACGAGCAGTACTTC. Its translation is CSVEDPRTGGFDEQYF.

The CDR3 region has the DNA TGCGCCAGCAGCGTATCCAGGGGCACGAACACCGGGGAGCTGTTTTTT. This sequence encodes CASSVSRGTNTGELFF. The chain recombines TRBV5-1 with TRBJ2-2, with a tentative D call TRBD1 (6 bases). The CDR3 is 16 residues long. The germline CDR1 and CDR2 sequences are SGHRS and YFSETQ. Trimming pared 4 bases from V and 0 bases from J, leaving 13 bases between.

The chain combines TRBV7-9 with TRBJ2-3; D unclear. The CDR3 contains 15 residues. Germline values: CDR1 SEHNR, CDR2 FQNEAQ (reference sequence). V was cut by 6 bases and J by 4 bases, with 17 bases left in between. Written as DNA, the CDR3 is TGTGCCAGCAGACCGAGAGGCCCTAGGGCAGATACGCAGTATTTT. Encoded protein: CASRPRGPRADTQYF.

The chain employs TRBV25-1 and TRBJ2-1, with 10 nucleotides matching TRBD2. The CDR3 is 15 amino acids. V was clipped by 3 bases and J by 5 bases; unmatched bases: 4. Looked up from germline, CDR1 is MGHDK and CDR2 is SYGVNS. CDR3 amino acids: CASSDFLAGDNEQFF. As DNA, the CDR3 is TGTGCCAGCAGTGACTTCCTAGCGGGGGACAATGAGCAGTTCTTC.

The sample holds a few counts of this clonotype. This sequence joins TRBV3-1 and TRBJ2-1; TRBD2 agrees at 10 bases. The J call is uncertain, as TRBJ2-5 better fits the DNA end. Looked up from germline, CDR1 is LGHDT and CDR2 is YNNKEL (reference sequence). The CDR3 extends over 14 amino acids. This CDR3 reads CASSQLAGDETQYF. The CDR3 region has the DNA TGTGCCAGCAGCCAACTAGCGGGAGATGAGACCCAGTACTTC.

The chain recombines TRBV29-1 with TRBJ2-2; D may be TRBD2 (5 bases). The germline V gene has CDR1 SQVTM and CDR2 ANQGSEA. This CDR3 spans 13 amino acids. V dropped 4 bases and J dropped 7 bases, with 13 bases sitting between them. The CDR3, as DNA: TGCAGCGTTGGAGGGTTCGGTGACGGGGAGCTGTTTTTT. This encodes CSVGGFGDGELFF.

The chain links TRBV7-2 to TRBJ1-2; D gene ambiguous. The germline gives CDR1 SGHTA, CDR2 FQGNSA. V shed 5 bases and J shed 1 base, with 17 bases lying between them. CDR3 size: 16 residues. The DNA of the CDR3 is TGTGCCAGCAGCGAAGCGTTTTCGGCCCTTAACTATGGCTACACCTTC. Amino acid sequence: CASSEAFSALNYGYTF.

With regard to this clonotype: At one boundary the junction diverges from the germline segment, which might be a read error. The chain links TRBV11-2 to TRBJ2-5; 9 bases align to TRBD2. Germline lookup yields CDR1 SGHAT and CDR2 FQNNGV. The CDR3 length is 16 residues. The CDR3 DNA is TGTGCCAGCAGCCCTTACGCAGCGGGAGGACGTAATGAGCAGTCCTTC. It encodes CASSPYAAGGRNEQSF.

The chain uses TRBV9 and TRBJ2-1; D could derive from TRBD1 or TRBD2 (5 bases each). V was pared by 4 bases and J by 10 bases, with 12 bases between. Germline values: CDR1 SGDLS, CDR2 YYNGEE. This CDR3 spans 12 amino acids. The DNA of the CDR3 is TGTGCCAGCAGCACGGGGCCCACCGAGCAGTTCTTC. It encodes CASSTGPTEQFF. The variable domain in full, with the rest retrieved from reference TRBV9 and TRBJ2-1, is DSGVTQTPKHLITATGQRVTLRCSPRSGDLSVYWYQQSLDQGLQFLIQYYNGEERAKGNILERFSAQQFPDLHSELNLSSLELGDSALYFCASSTGPTEQFFGPGTRLTVL.

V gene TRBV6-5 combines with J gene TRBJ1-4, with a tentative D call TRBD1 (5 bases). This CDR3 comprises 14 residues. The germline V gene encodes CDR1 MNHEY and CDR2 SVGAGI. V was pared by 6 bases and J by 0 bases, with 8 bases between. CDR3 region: CASSYRPTNEKLFF. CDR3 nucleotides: TGTGCCAGCAGCTACAGGCCAACTAATGAAAAACTGTTTTTT.

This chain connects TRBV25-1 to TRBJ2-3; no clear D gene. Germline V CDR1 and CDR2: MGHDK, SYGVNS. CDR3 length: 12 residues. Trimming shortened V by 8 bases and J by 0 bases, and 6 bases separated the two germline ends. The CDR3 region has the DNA TGTGCCAGCGGTAAAAGCACAGATACGCAGTATTTT. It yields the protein CASGKSTDTQYF.